The 25 T cell receptor beta chains below were found in one sample sequenced in a study of cytomegalovirus exposure and HLA in healthy donors. It was with 60 Vbeta and 13 Jbeta primers that the PCR ran. Sequenced by immunoSEQ multiplex PCR; TCRdb stores in-frame clones only, minus some. Of tens of thousands of clones in the sample, roughly 70% were seen once. The sample taken for sequencing was PBMCs. All receptors derive from a middle-aged woman in good health and CMV-seropositive.

The genes are TRBV7-3 and TRBJ2-1; 8 bases fit TRBD2. Germline loops: CDR1 SGHTA, CDR2 FQGTGA. The CDR3 runs to 15 residues. V trimming: 3 bases; J trimming: 7 bases; junction bases outside the gene matches: 8. The CDR3 spells CASSLEAGVRNEQFF. CDR3 in DNA: TGTGCCAGCAGCTTGGAAGCGGGGGTAAGAAATGAGCAGTTCTTC.

The rearrangement links TRBV29-1 to TRBJ2-1; a possible D gene is TRBD1 (5 bases). The V gene's germline CDR1 is SQVTM and CDR2 ANQGSEA. The CDR3 totals 12 residues. V was pared by 4 bases and J by 6 bases, with 10 bases between. The CDR3, as DNA: TGCAGCGTTGCGCAGGGATTCAATGAGCAGTTCTTC. Translating it yields CSVAQGFNEQFF.

The rearrangement uses TRBV7-3 and TRBJ2-3; 8 positions match TRBD1. V trimming: 5 bases; J trimming: 2 bases; junction bases outside the gene matches: 12. This CDR3 has 17 residues. The germline V gene encodes CDR1 SGHTA and CDR2 FQGTGA. For the CDR3, the DNA is TGTGCCAGCAGCCTGGGGATCGGACAGGGCGACACAGATACGCAGTATTTT. Amino acid sequence: CASSLGIGQGDTDTQYF.

This clone was recorded once. The chain is built from TRBV19 and TRBJ1-2; 7 bases fit TRBD1. Germline V gene sequence: CDR1 LNHDA, CDR2 SQIVND (reference sequence). The CDR3 covers 15 residues. The V segment lost 2 bases and the J segment 5 bases; nucleotides outside the gene matches: 8. The CDR3 loop is CASSISVGTEYGYTF. The CDR3 DNA reads TGTGCCAGTAGTATATCGGTCGGGACAGAGTATGGCTACACCTTC.

The J gene is TRBJ2-7, the V gene TRBV27, with unresolved D. Germline lookup yields CDR1 MNHEY and CDR2 SMNVEV (reference sequence). The CDR3 is 13 amino acids. V shed 7 bases and J shed 7 bases, with 17 bases lying between them. In DNA, the CDR3 is TGTGCCAGCAATATCTTAATACCCGGGGAGCAGTACTTC. It yields the protein CASNILIPGEQYF.

The J gene is TRBJ1-1, the V gene TRBV2; tentatively, D is TRBD1 (5 bases). Between the trimmed V and J ends, which lost 6 bases and 2 bases, there was a span of 16 bases. The CDR3 has 15 amino acids. Germline V lookup: CDR1 SNHLY, CDR2 FYNNEI. The CDR3 loop reads CASSRVPILNTEAFF. In DNA form, the CDR3 reads TGTGCCAGCAGCAGGGTACCAATTCTTAACACTGAAGCTTTCTTT.

J is TRBJ1-2 and V is TRBV5-1, with TRBD1 as a possible D gene (6 bases). V was clipped by 1 base and J by 2 bases, with 6 bases between them. From germline, CDR1 is SGHRS and CDR2 YFSETQ. The CDR3 consists of 13 residues. The CDR3 DNA follows: TGCGCCAGCAGCTTGCAGGGGAACTATGGCTACACCTTC. This gives the protein CASSLQGNYGYTF.

The genes are TRBV4-1 and TRBJ1-1; tentatively, D is TRBD1 (5 bases). V lost 5 bases to trimming and J lost 12 bases, with 25 bases between them. This CDR3 is 15 amino acids long. Germline CDR1 reads MGHRA; CDR2 reads YSYEKL. The CDR3 DNA reads TGCGCCAGCAGCAAGGATGGCCCTAGGGTGGAGGGGCCTTTCTTT. Protein sequence: CASSKDGPRVEGPFF.

The CDR3, as DNA: TGTGCCACCAGCAGCCTCCGGGACAGTCTTAATGAAAAACTGTTTTTT. Amino acids: CATSSLRDSLNEKLFF. The V and J genes are TRBV15 and TRBJ1-4; 7 nucleotides align to TRBD1. Trimming removed 3 bases from V and 4 bases from J; junction bases left unmatched: 8. This CDR3 region has 16 residues. Germline CDR1 is LNHNV and CDR2 is YYDKDF (reference sequence).

The CDR3 loop reads CASSLGQGSGNTIYF. DNA for the CDR3: TGTGCCAGCAGCTTAGGACAGGGTTCAGGAAACACCATATATTTT. The chain combines TRBV11-2 with TRBJ1-3; 7 bases align to TRBD1. V lost 1 base and J lost 4; bases outside the gene matches: 4. There are 15 residues in the CDR3. CDR1 and CDR2 (germline): SGHAT, FQNNGV. The complete variable domain, with remaining parts taken from reference TRBV11-2 and TRBJ1-3, reads EAGVAQSPRYKIIEKRQSVAFWCNPISGHATLYWYQQILGQGPKLLIQFQNNGVVDDSQLPKDRFSAERLKGVDSTLKIQPAKLEDSAVYLCASSLGQGSGNTIYFGEGSWLTVV.

The chain is built from TRBV7-8 and TRBJ2-1; D is ambiguous. Looked up from germline, CDR1 is SGHVS and CDR2 is FQNEAQ. Trimming shortened V by 3 bases and J by 8 bases, and 14 bases separated the two germline ends. The CDR3 extends over 14 amino acids. The CDR3 DNA reads as TGTGCCAGCAGCTTTAGCTCCCCTTCCGATGAGCAGTTCTTC. Translation: CASSFSSPSDEQFF.

The rearrangement joins TRBV7-8 to TRBJ2-7; maybe TRBD1 (7 bases). Trimming removed 1 base at V and 3 bases at J, with 19 bases between. The CDR3 covers 17 residues. Germline CDR1 is SGHVS and CDR2 is FQNEAQ. The CDR3 protein is CASSLGPEGRGDYEQYF. The CDR3, as DNA: TGTGCCAGCAGCTTAGGACCCGAGGGCAGGGGGGACTACGAGCAGTACTTC.

The chain carries TRBV21-1 and TRBJ1-3. TRBV21-1 is a pseudogene. This CDR3 is built from 16 residues. This CDR3 is CASSSREGRSGNTIYF. The CDR3, as DNA: TGTGCCAGCAGCAGCCGGGAGGGACGCTCTGGAAACACCATATATTTT.

The chain carries TRBV5-1 and TRBJ1-6; 10 bases are shared with TRBD1. V shed 0 bases, J shed 4 bases, and the junction held 4 bases outside the gene matches. Germline V gene data show CDR1 as SGHRS and CDR2 as YFSETQ. The CDR3 has 17 residues. The CDR3 loop reads CASSLGDRGLYNSPLHF. The CDR3 nucleotides read TGCGCCAGCAGCTTGGGGGACAGGGGTCTATATAATTCACCCCTCCACTTT.

The rearrangement links TRBV12-5 to TRBJ1-3, with D perhaps matching TRBD1 (5 bases). The germline V gene has CDR1 LGHNT and CDR2 FRNRAP. Trimming shortened V by 7 bases and J by 0 bases, and 10 bases separated the two germline ends. The length of the CDR3 is 14 residues. The DNA of the CDR3 is TGTGCTAGTGTCTGGGGGGTCTCTGGAAACACCATATATTTT. Residues: CASVWGVSGNTIYF. The entire variable domain, with the rest obtained from reference TRBV12-5 and TRBJ1-3, is as follows: DARVTQTPRHKVTEMGQEVTMRCQPILGHNTVFWYRQTMMQGLELLAYFRNRAPLDDSGMPKDRFSAEMPDATLATLKIQPSEPRDSAVYFCASVWGVSGNTIYFGEGSWLTVV.

The CDR3: CASSFGQSQETQYF. In DNA, the CDR3 is TGCGCCAGCAGCTTCGGACAGAGTCAAGAGACCCAGTACTTC. The chain has TRBV5-1 and TRBJ2-5; tentatively, D is TRBD1 (6 bases). V was cut by 2 bases and J by 2 bases, with 10 bases left in between. The CDR3 totals 14 residues. The V gene's germline CDR1 is SGHRS and CDR2 YFSETQ.

Worth noting for this clone: One junction end disagrees with the germline gene, perhaps due to a read error. The same CDR3 arises from other DNA sequences in this sample as well. This rearrangement joins TRBV6-1 to TRBJ1-5; D may be TRBD1 (5 bases). Germline V CDR1 and CDR2: MNHNS, SASEGT. The CDR3 runs to 15 residues. CDR3 loop: CASSWDSFMGQPQHF. In nucleotides, the CDR3 is TGTGCCAGCAGTTGGGACTCTTTTATGGGTCAGCCCCAGCACTTT.

This clone has only a few counts. The chain couples TRBV7-8 to TRBJ1-2; weak D call: TRBD1 (6 bases). Germline V gene sequence: CDR1 SGHVS, CDR2 FQNEAQ. The CDR3 has 12 amino acids. V was trimmed by 5 bases and J by 8 bases, leaving 12 bases between them. The CDR3 loop reads CASSHRDWGYTF. The CDR3 DNA reads TGTGCCAGCAGCCACAGGGATTGGGGCTACACCTTC.

J is TRBJ1-1 and V is TRBV6-1; D is unresolved. The CDR3 is 13 residues long. V gave up 7 bases and J gave up 2 bases, with 11 bases separating them. Germline V lookup: CDR1 MNHNS, CDR2 SASEGT. The DNA for the CDR3 is TGTGCCAGCACTGGGGAGCTAAACACTGAAGCTTTCTTT. Its translation is CASTGELNTEAFF.

This rearrangement joins TRBV6-1 to TRBJ2-3; TRBD1 is a possible D gene (6 bases). V was shortened by 7 bases and J by 0 bases, with 14 bases between the two germline ends. Germline CDR1 is MNHNS and CDR2 is SASEGT. This CDR3 has 15 residues. CDR3 DNA sequence: TGTGCCAGCATGGACCAGGGGCTTAGCACAGATACGCAGTATTTT. Translated: CASMDQGLSTDTQYF.

This clone was observed a few times. The chain is built from TRBV5-6 and TRBJ2-7; the match to TRBD1 covers 9 bases. The CDR3 extends over 14 amino acids. V shed 4 bases and J 5 bases; nucleotides not matched to a gene: 7. Germline V gives CDR1 SGHDT, CDR2 YYEEEE. In nucleotides, the CDR3 is TGTGCCAGCAGCCCAGGACAGGGGTACGACGAGCAGTACTTC. Translated, it gives CASSPGQGYDEQYF.

This clone showed up just a few times. The gene calls are TRBV27 and TRBJ1-1, with 10 bases identical to TRBD1. Germline CDR1 is MNHEY and CDR2 is SMNVEV (reference sequence). V was clipped by 5 bases and J by 6 bases; unmatched bases: 6. The CDR3 spans 14 residues. This CDR3 is CASSTRQGAAEAFF. DNA of the CDR3: TGTGCCAGCAGTACAAGACAGGGGGCTGCTGAAGCTTTCTTT.

This clone occurred once. V and J are TRBV23-1 and TRBJ2-5; 8 bases are shared with TRBD2. TRBV23-1 counts as an open reading frame of uncertain function. V was pared by 0 bases and J by 4 bases, with 4 bases of the junction left unmatched. The CDR3 contains 15 residues. Here the CDR3 reads CASSQSGRGGETQYF. The CDR3 nucleotides are TGCGCCAGCAGTCAATCCGGGAGGGGGGGAGAGACCCAGTACTTC.

The rearrangement joins TRBV12-5 to TRBJ1-5, with 9 positions matching TRBD1. Germline loops: CDR1 LGHNT, CDR2 FRNRAP. The CDR3 runs 15 residues. Trimming at V came to 2 bases and at J to 7 bases, leaving 6 bases not matched to a gene. The CDR3 nucleotides are TGTGCTAGTGGTTTGCCCGGACAGGGGAGCCAGCCCCAGCATTTT. It yields the protein CASGLPGQGSQPQHF.

This rearrangement joins TRBV9 to TRBJ1-6, with D perhaps TRBD1 (6 bases). Deletions cut 2 bases from V and 7 bases from J, with 16 bases between. Germline assignment: CDR1 SGDLS and CDR2 YYNGEE. The CDR3 loop spans 16 amino acids. The CDR3 loop reads CASSVAGTGGNSPLHF. CDR3 sequence (DNA): TGTGCCAGCAGCGTTGCAGGGACGGGGGGCAATTCACCCCTCCACTTT.